The clone carrying this T cell receptor (beta chain) was picked up one time. Antigen unknown. The sample comes from a study of radiation and T cells in renal cell carcinoma. This table comes from immunoSEQ multiplex PCR, and its TCRdb copy is limited to in-frame clones, with some not included. The sample yields 150,000 to 200,000 clones, around 89% seen once. CDR3 size: 15 residues. Germline lookup yields CDR1 WNHNN and CDR2 SYGVQD (reference sequence). The V and J ends lost 0 bases and 4 bases respectively, with 9 bases between them. Notes on the study in general: Without pretreatment biopsies, baseline tumor clonotype presence was undetermined.

Time point meaning: blood 4 weeks post-SBRT, at nephrectomy. The treatment here: 15 Gy SBRT to primary tumor, nephrectomy 4 weeks later. This rearrangement joins TRBV10-1 to TRBJ2-2; D is ambiguous. The sample in question was blood, obtained from a patient whose treatment included radiotherapy and nephrectomy. The clonotype originates from a woman in her fifties or sixties with renal cell carcinoma. The CDR3 here is CASSESMAPTGELFF. In DNA, the CDR3 is TGCGCCAGCAGTGAGTCCATGGCCCCCACCGGGGAGCTGTTTTTT.